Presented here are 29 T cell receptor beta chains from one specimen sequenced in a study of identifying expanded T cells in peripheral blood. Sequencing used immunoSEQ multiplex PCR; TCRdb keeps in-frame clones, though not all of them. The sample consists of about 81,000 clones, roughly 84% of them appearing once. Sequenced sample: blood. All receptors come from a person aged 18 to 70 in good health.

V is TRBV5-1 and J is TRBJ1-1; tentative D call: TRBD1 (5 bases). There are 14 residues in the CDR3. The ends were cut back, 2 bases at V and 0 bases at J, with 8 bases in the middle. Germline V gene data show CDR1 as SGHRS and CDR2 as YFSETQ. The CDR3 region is CASSFLQVNTEAFF. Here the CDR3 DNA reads TGCGCCAGCAGCTTCCTACAGGTGAACACTGAAGCTTTCTTT.

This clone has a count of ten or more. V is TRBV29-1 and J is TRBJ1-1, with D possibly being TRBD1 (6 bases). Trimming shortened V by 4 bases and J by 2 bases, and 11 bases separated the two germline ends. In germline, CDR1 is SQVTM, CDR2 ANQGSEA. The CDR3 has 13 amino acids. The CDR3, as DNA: TGCAGCGTTGGAAGGGACATCAACACTGAAGCTTTCTTT. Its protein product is CSVGRDINTEAFF.

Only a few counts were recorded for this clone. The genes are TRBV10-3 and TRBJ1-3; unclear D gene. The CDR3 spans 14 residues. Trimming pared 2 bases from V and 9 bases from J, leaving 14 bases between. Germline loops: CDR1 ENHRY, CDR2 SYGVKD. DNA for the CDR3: TGTGCCATCAGTGAGCCCCGAGCCACGGGCACCATATATTTT. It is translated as CAISEPRATGTIYF.

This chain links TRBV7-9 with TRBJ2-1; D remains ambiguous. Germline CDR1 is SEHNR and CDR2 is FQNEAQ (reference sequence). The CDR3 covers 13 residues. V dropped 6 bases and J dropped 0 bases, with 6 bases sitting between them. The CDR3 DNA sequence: TGTGCCAGCAGTCTAAGCTCCTACAATGAGCAGTTCTTC. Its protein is CASSLSSYNEQFF.

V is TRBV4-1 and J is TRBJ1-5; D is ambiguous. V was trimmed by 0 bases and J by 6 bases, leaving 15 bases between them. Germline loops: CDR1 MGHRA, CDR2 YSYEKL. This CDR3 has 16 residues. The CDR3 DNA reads TGCGCCAGCAGCCAAGAAGACCCGGGTGCGGGTCAGCCCCAGCATTTT. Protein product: CASSQEDPGAGQPQHF.

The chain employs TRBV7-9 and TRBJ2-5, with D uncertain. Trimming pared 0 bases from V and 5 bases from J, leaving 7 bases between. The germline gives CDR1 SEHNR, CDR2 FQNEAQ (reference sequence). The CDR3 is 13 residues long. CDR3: CASSLAGWETQYF. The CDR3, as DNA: TGTGCCAGCAGCTTAGCGGGATGGGAGACCCAGTACTTC.

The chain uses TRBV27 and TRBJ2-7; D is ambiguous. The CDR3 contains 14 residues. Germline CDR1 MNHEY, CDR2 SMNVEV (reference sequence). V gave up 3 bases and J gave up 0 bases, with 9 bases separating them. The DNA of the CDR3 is TGTGCCAGCAGTTTTAACCCGCCCTCCTACGAGCAGTACTTC. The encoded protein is CASSFNPPSYEQYF.

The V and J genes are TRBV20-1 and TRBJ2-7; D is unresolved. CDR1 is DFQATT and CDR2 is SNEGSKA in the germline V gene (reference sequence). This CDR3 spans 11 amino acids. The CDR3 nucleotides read TGCGGGTTCCTTAATTCTTACGAGCAGTACTTC. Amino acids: CGFLNSYEQYF.

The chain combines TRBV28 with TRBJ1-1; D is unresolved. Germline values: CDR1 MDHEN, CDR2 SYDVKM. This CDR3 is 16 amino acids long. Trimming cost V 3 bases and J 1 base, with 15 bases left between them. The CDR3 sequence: CASSFDLQESNTEAFF. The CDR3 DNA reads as TGTGCCAGCAGTTTTGACCTTCAGGAGTCGAACACTGAAGCTTTCTTT.

The CDR3 DNA sequence: TGTGCCAGCAGCTTGGGTTCATTCCAAGAGACCCAGTACTTC. Translation: CASSLGSFQETQYF. The genes are TRBV7-8 and TRBJ2-5; D not certain. V gave up 3 bases and J gave up 1 base, with 9 bases separating them. Per the germline V gene, CDR1 is SGHVS and CDR2 is FQNEAQ. This CDR3 spans 14 amino acids. The entire variable domain, with the rest obtained from reference TRBV7-8 and TRBJ2-5, is as follows: GAGVSQSPRYKVAKRGQDVALRCDPISGHVSLFWYQQALGQGPEFLTYFQNEAQLDKSGLPSDRFFAERPEGSVSTLKIQRTQQEDSAVYLCASSLGSFQETQYFGPGTRLLVL.

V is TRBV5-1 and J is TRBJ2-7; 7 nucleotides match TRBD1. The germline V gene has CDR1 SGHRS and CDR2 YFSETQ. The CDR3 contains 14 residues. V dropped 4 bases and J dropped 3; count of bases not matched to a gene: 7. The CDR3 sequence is CASSPRQGLYEQYF. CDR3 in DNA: TGCGCCAGCAGCCCCAGACAGGGCCTCTACGAGCAGTACTTC.

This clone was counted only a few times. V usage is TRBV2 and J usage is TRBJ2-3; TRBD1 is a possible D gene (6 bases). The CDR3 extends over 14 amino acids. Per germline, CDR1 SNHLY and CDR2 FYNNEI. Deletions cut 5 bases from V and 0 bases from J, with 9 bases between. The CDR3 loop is CASSPGASTDTQYF. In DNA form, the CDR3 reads TGTGCCAGCAGTCCAGGGGCTAGCACAGATACGCAGTATTTT.

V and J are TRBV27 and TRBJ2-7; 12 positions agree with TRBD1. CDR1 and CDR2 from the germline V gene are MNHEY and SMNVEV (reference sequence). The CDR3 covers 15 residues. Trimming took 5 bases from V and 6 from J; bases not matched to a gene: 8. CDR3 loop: CASSPRGTGGGEQYF. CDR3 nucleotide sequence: TGTGCCAGCAGTCCTAGGGGGACAGGGGGCGGCGAGCAGTACTTC.

CDR3 DNA sequence: TGTGCCAGCAGCTTGGAACTAGCCGTGGAGAATGAGCAGTTCTTC. Encoded protein: CASSLELAVENEQFF. This chain uses TRBV5-6 with TRBJ2-1; D is perhaps TRBD2 (6 bases). CDR1 SGHDT and CDR2 YYEEEE come from the germline V gene. The CDR3 has 15 amino acids. V was clipped by 0 bases and J by 7 bases, with 14 bases between them.

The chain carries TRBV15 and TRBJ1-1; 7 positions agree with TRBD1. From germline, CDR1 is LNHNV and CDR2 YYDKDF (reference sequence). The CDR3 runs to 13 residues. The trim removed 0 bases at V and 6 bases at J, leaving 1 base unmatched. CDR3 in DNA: TGTGCCACCAGCAGAGACGGGACAGCTGAAGCTTTCTTT. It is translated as CATSRDGTAEAFF.

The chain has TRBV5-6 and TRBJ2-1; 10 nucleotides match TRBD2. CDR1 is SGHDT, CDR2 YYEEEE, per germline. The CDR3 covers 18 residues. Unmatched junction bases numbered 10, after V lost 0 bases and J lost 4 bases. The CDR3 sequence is CASSLAGASGSVYNEQFF. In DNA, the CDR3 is TGTGCCAGCAGCTTGGCCGGGGCTAGCGGGAGTGTATACAATGAGCAGTTCTTC. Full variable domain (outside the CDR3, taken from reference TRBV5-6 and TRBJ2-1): DAGVTQSPTHLIKTRGQQVTLRCSPKSGHDTVSWYQQALGQGPQFIFQYYEEEERQRGNFPDRFSGHQFPNYSSELNVNALLLGDSALYLCASSLAGASGSVYNEQFFGPGTRLTVL.

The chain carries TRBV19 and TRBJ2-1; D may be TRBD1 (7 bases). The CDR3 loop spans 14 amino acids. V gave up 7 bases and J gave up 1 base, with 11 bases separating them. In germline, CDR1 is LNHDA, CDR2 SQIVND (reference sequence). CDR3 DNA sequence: TGTGCCAGTACAGCAGGGGGGTCCTACAATGAGCAGTTCTTC. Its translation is CASTAGGSYNEQFF.

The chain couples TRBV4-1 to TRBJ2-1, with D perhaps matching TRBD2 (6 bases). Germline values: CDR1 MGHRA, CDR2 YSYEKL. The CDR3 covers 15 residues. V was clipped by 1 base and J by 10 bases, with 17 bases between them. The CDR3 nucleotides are TGCGCCAGCAGCCAAGCGGGTATAAGACGGGAGGAGCAGTTCTTC. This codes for CASSQAGIRREEQFF.

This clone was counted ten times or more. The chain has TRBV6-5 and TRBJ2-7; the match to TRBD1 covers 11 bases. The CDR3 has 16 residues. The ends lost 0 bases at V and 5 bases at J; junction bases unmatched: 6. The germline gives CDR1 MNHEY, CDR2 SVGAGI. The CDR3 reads CASSYSLDRGLNEQYF. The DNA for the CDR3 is TGTGCCAGCAGTTACTCCTTGGACAGGGGGCTTAACGAGCAGTACTTC.

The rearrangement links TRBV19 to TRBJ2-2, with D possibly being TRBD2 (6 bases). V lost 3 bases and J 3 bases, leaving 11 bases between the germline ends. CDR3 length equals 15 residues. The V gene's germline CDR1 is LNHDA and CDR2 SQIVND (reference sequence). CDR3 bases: TGTGCCAGTAGTATCGCGCGGGATTACACCGGGGAGCTGTTTTTT. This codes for CASSIARDYTGELFF.

The CDR3 DNA is TGTGCCAGCAGTTTTTGGGGCGTCACTGAAGCTTTCTTT. Protein sequence: CASSFWGVTEAFF. This chain connects TRBV28 to TRBJ1-1; possibly TRBD1 for D (5 bases). CDR1 MDHEN and CDR2 SYDVKM come from the germline V gene. The V end lost 3 bases, the J end lost 4 bases, and 9 bases lay between the germline ends. CDR3 length equals 13 residues.

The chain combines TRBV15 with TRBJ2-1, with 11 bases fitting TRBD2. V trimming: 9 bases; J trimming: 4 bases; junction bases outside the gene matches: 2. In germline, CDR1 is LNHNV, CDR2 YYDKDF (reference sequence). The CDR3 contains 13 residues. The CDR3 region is CATGLAEYNEQFF. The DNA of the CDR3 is TGTGCCACGGGACTAGCGGAGTACAATGAGCAGTTCTTC.

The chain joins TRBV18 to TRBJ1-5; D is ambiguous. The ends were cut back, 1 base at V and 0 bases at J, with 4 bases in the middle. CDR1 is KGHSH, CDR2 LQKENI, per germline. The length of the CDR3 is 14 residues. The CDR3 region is CASSPQVSNQPQHF. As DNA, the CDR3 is TGTGCCAGCTCACCACAGGTTAGCAATCAGCCCCAGCATTTT.

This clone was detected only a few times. This CDR3 reads CASSLGLEREQYF. The CDR3 DNA follows: TGTGCCAGCAGCTTAGGGCTAGAGCGGGAGCAGTACTTC. The V call is TRBV5-5, the J call TRBJ2-7; weak D call: TRBD2 (5 bases). V lost 2 bases, J lost 7 bases, and 13 bases lay in between. The CDR3 totals 13 residues. Germline V gene sequence: CDR1 SGHKS, CDR2 YYEKEE (reference sequence).

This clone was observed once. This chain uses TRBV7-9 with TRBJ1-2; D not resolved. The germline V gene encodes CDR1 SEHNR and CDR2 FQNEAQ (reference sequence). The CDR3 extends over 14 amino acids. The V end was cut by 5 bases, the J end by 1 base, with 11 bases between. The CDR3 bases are TGTGCCAGCAGCCCGGAGGCAGTTAACTATGGCTACACCTTC. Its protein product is CASSPEAVNYGYTF.

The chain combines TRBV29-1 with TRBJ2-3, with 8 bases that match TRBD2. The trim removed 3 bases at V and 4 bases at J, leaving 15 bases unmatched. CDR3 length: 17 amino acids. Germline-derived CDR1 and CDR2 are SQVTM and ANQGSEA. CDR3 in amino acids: CSVDRFRGSGNADTQYF. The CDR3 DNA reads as TGCAGCGTTGATCGGTTTAGGGGTAGCGGGAACGCAGATACGCAGTATTTT.

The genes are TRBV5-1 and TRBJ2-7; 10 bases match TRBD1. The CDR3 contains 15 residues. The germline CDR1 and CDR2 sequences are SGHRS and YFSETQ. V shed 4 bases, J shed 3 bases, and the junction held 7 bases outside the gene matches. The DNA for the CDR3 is TGCGCCAGCAGCGCGAGACAGGGGGCAGGCTACGAGCAGTACTTC. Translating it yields CASSARQGAGYEQYF.

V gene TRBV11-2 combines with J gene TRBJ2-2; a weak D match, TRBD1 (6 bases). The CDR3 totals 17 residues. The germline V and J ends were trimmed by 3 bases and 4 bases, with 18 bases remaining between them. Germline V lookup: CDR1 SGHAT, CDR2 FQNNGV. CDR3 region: CASSFEQGGRGTGELFF. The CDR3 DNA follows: TGTGCCAGCAGCTTCGAACAGGGTGGAAGGGGCACCGGGGAGCTGTTTTTT.

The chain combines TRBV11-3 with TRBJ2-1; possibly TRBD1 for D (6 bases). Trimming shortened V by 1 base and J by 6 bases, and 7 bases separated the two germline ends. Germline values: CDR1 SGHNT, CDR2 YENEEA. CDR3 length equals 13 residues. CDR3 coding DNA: TGTGCCAGCAGCTTAGGGACAGTCAATGAGCAGTTCTTC. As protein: CASSLGTVNEQFF.